This T cell receptor beta chain was sequenced in a study of blood T cell repertoires in COVID-19. Study-level background: Whether acute or convalescent, the COVID-19 samples came from the United States, Italy and Spain.

How the authors handled the data: Amplification from reference gene primers served as the basis for estimated nucleated cell counts. Sequencing used immunoSEQ multiplex PCR; TCRdb keeps in-frame clones, though not all of them. V and J calls and clone size are copied from that table; D and trimming were computed from the DNA. The sample contains about 14,000 clones, 85% to 90% of which appear only once. This CDR3 contains 16 residues. Germline CDR1 is SGHVS and CDR2 is FQNEAQ. After removal of 1 base from V and 2 bases from J, the junction contained 6 bases not matched to a gene. Sequenced sample: peripheral blood. The chain is built from TRBV7-8 and TRBJ2-3, with 7 positions matching TRBD1. The TCR originated in a man between 60 and 70 years old with acute or convalescent COVID-19. CDR3 region: CASSLVQGGPTDTQYF. CDR3 bases: TGTGCCAGCAGCTTAGTCCAAGGGGGCCCCACAGATACGCAGTATTTT.